These 18 T cell receptor beta chains were sequenced from one sample in a study of blood T cell repertoires in COVID-19. TCRdb's table, derived via immunoSEQ multiplex PCR, lists solely in-frame clones and lacks some. The sample includes around 50,000 clones, about 90% of them seen just once. What was sequenced was peripheral blood. The receptors were gathered from a man between 65 and 80 years old with active COVID-19.

Written as DNA, the CDR3 is TGTGCCAGTAGTAACGGACAGGGGATGGGCAATCAGCCCCAGCATTTT. Amino acids: CASSNGQGMGNQPQHF. The gene calls are TRBV19 and TRBJ1-5, with TRBD1 matching over 9 bases. Germline V lookup: CDR1 LNHDA, CDR2 SQIVND (reference sequence). CDR3 size: 16 residues. J lost 2 bases, V lost 4 bases, and 6 bases had no gene match.

The chain carries TRBV7-9 and TRBJ2-1, with 8 nucleotides matching TRBD1. CDR1 and CDR2 from the germline V gene are SEHNR and FQNEAQ (reference sequence). The trim removed 4 bases at V and 6 bases at J, leaving 8 bases unmatched. The length of the CDR3 is 15 residues. The CDR3 DNA follows: TGTGCCAGCAGCTCGTCAGGGGGCGCACGCAATGAGCAGTTCTTC. Translating gives CASSSSGGARNEQFF.

The genes are TRBV28 and TRBJ1-3; 9 nucleotides line up with TRBD1. V dropped 5 bases and J dropped 2; count of bases not matched to a gene: 10. Germline V gene data show CDR1 as MDHEN and CDR2 as SYDVKM. The CDR3 is 17 residues long. The CDR3 DNA reads as TGTGCCAGCAGTAACCGGGACAGGGCCCTCACTGGAAACACCATATATTTT. This sequence encodes CASSNRDRALTGNTIYF.

The CDR3 reads CASKGVTTSGNTIYF. The DNA for the CDR3 is TGTGCCAGCAAGGGAGTCACCACTTCTGGAAACACCATATATTTT. The chain is built from TRBV6-6 and TRBJ1-3; D remains unclear. Trimming took 7 bases from V and 1 from J, leaving 14 bases between them. CDR3 length: 15 residues. The germline gives CDR1 MNHNY, CDR2 SVGAGI (reference sequence).

V gene TRBV10-3 combines with J gene TRBJ2-7, with 10 bases fitting TRBD1. Germline V gene sequence: CDR1 ENHRY, CDR2 SYGVKD. The ends lost 7 bases at V and 4 bases at J; junction bases unmatched: 10. The CDR3 extends over 15 amino acids. The CDR3 here is CAITERDRGIYEQYF. In DNA form, the CDR3 reads TGTGCCATCACCGAACGGGACAGGGGTATTTACGAGCAGTACTTC.

The chain's CDR3 is CASSPGGAIEQYF. The CDR3 nucleotides are TGTGCCAGCAGCCCCGGGGGGGCAATCGAGCAGTACTTC. The V gene is TRBV3-1 (or the pseudogene TRBV3-2), the J gene TRBJ2-7; 8 nucleotides align to TRBD2. V trimming: 4 bases; J trimming: 6 bases; junction bases outside the gene matches: 5. The germline V gene has CDR1 LGHDT and CDR2 YNNKEL (reference sequence). This CDR3 comprises 13 residues.

This clone was detected a few times. V usage is TRBV10-3 and J usage is TRBJ2-5; 12 bases line up with TRBD1. The CDR3 sequence is 15 residues long. From germline, CDR1 is ENHRY and CDR2 SYGVKD. V trimming: 7 bases; J trimming: 6 bases; junction bases outside the gene matches: 9. CDR3 coding DNA: TGTGCCATCAATACTGGGACAGGGGGCCTCAAGACCCAGTACTTC. Protein product: CAINTGTGGLKTQYF.

This rearrangement joins TRBV3-1 (or the pseudogene TRBV3-2) to TRBJ2-6; D gene uncertain. Between the trimmed V and J ends, which lost 3 bases and 4 bases, there was a span of 16 bases. CDR1 is LGHDT and CDR2 is YNNKEL in the germline V gene (reference sequence). The CDR3 has 17 residues. DNA of the CDR3: TGTGCCAGCAGCCAGGGTCTCGACAAGCCCGGGGCCAACGTCCTGACTTTC. Its protein is CASSQGLDKPGANVLTF.

The genes are TRBV6-6 and TRBJ2-5, with 16 bases matching TRBD2. J lost 0 bases, V lost 6 bases, and 10 bases had no gene match. The CDR3 consists of 19 residues. Germline CDR1 is MNHNY and CDR2 is SVGAGI (reference sequence). The CDR3 DNA sequence: TGTGCCAGCAGCTTAGGGACTAGCGGGGGGGCCGAGTACCAAGAGACCCAGTACTTC. Its protein product is CASSLGTSGGAEYQETQYF.

The chain carries TRBV9 and TRBJ1-2, with TRBD1 identical over 9 bases. The germline CDR1 and CDR2 sequences are SGDLS and YYNGEE. With V trimmed by 3 bases and J by 7 bases, 19 bases remained unmatched. This CDR3 region has 18 residues. In nucleotides, the CDR3 is TGTGCCAGCAGCGCTGGCCTTCCGGGACAGGGCGTATTGTCTGGCTACACCTTC. Translation gives CASSAGLPGQGVLSGYTF.

J is TRBJ1-2 and V is TRBV28; maybe TRBD1 (6 bases). Germline CDR1 reads MDHEN; CDR2 reads SYDVKM. The CDR3 consists of 12 residues. V lost 5 bases to trimming and J lost 6 bases, with 10 bases between them. The chain's CDR3 is CASSDRLDGYTF. As DNA, the CDR3 is TGTGCCAGCAGTGACAGGCTTGATGGCTACACCTTC.

The J gene is TRBJ2-7, the V gene TRBV5-1; 11 bases are shared with TRBD1. V gave up 1 base and J gave up 7 bases; unmatched junction bases: 13. This CDR3 comprises 17 residues. CDR1 and CDR2 (germline): SGHRS, YFSETQ. The CDR3 protein is CASSLSIFGQGAEEQYF. CDR3 coding DNA: TGCGCCAGCAGCTTGTCTATTTTCGGACAGGGGGCGGAGGAGCAGTACTTC.

The chain uses TRBV3-1 (or the pseudogene TRBV3-2) and TRBJ1-2; no firm D call. V shed 1 base and J shed 6 bases, with 6 bases lying between them. Germline CDR1 and CDR2: LGHDT and YNNKEL (reference sequence). This CDR3 has 12 residues. The CDR3 region is CASSQVRDGYTF. The CDR3 DNA follows: TGTGCCAGCAGCCAAGTCCGGGATGGCTACACCTTC.

The V gene is TRBV6-2 or TRBV6-3, the J gene TRBJ2-1; no reliable D call. Germline CDR1 is MNHEY and CDR2 is SVGEGT. The V end lost 4 bases, the J end lost 5 bases, and 9 bases lay between the germline ends. This CDR3 comprises 13 residues. This CDR3 reads CASSSGLHNEQFF. CDR3 bases: TGTGCCAGCAGTTCCGGGTTACACAATGAGCAGTTCTTC.

The V and J genes are TRBV30 and TRBJ1-2; the D gene is possibly TRBD1 (5 bases). Germline V gives CDR1 GTSNPN, CDR2 SVGIG (reference sequence). There are 13 residues in the CDR3. V was cut by 7 bases and J by 4 bases, with 16 bases left in between. The CDR3 loop reads CALQTAWVYGYTF. CDR3 sequence (DNA): TGTGCCTTGCAGACAGCGTGGGTCTATGGCTACACCTTC.

J is TRBJ1-5 and V is TRBV3-1 (or the pseudogene TRBV3-2); TRBD1 matches 7 bases. CDR1 and CDR2 (germline): LGHDT, YNNKEL (reference sequence). V trimming: 5 bases; J trimming: 7 bases; junction bases outside the gene matches: 8. The CDR3 loop spans 14 amino acids. The chain's CDR3 is CASSGTADGQPQHF. The CDR3 nucleotides read TGTGCCAGCAGCGGGACAGCGGACGGACAGCCCCAGCATTTT.

This clone was seen only once. The chain couples TRBV27 to TRBJ2-2; D is possibly TRBD1 (5 bases). In germline, CDR1 is MNHEY, CDR2 SMNVEV (reference sequence). This CDR3 region has 12 residues. The germline V and J ends were trimmed by 6 bases and 6 bases, with 8 bases remaining between them. CDR3 nucleotides: TGTGCCAGCAGCCTCAGGGCCGGGGAGCTGTTTTTT. Its protein is CASSLRAGELFF.

This rearrangement joins TRBV30 to TRBJ1-5; weak D call: TRBD1 (5 bases). CDR1 and CDR2 from the germline V gene are GTSNPN and SVGIG (reference sequence). This CDR3 has 14 amino acids. V was clipped by 4 bases and J by 1 base, with 11 bases between them. DNA for the CDR3: TGTGCCTGGAACCCCGGGGGAAGCAATCAGCCCCAGCATTTT. Its protein product is CAWNPGGSNQPQHF.